This TCR beta chain was sequenced during a study of cytomegalovirus exposure and HLA in healthy donors. Study observations and caveats: The classifier was said to identify cytomegalovirus status with high specificity and sensitivity. Three chains tied to CMV proved CMV antigen-specific in vitro. Sequences of the TCR beta chain were said to predict the HLA-A and HLA-B alleles of most subjects accurately.

Worth noting for this clone: Its antigen remains unidentified.

Primers: 60 Vbeta forward and 13 Jbeta reverse. Original analysis: Later work found roughly 80 million unique TCR beta chains, with roughly 11 million shared. Sequencing used immunoSEQ multiplex PCR; TCRdb keeps in-frame clones, though not all of them. The V and J calls and the clone size are those of that table, but D and trimming were determined from the DNA. This table holds around 200,000 clones. The source of this sequence is a woman aged 18-29 years in good health and CMV-seropositive. The sample taken for sequencing was PBMCs.

CDR3 nucleotides: TGTGCCATCAGCCAAACTAGCGGGGCCTACAATGAGCAGTTCTTC. This encodes CAISQTSGAYNEQFF. The chain couples TRBV10-3 to TRBJ2-1; 10 bases fit TRBD2. The CDR3 consists of 15 residues. With V trimmed by 6 bases and J by 2 bases, 4 bases remained unmatched. From germline, CDR1 is ENHRY and CDR2 SYGVKD.